Here is one TCR beta chain with its context. The antigen is undetermined. V shed 5 bases, J shed 0 bases, and the junction held 9 bases outside the gene matches. In germline, CDR1 is ENHRY, CDR2 SYGVKD. This CDR3 comprises 17 residues. The data originate from a study of T cells in localized non-small cell lung cancer. The data were produced by immunoSEQ multiplex PCR, yet TCRdb's version contains in-frame clones alone and is incomplete. This sample carries 15,000 to 20,000 clones, approximately 90% of them seen once, and the ten largest clones take 3% to 4%. Overall study findings and caveats: Sequencing was limited to one tumor region, leaving the possibility of heterogeneity open.

This chain connects TRBV10-3 to TRBJ2-3, with 9 bases that match TRBD2. The source of this sequence is an older male donor with stage II squamous cell lung carcinoma. The sample consisted of peripheral blood, taken before any cancer treatment. The CDR3 region has the DNA TGTGCCATCAGTCTCGCGGGAGGGCCTCTTAGCACAGATACGCAGTATTTT. The encoded protein is CAISLAGGPLSTDTQYF.